The clone carrying this TCR beta chain was seen only a few times. Its antigen is currently unknown. This specimen comes from a study of T cells after yellow fever vaccination. General study findings and limits: The secondary response showed a weaker magnitude and a faster peak, day 5 versus 15. In post-booster samples, most primary-vaccination clones reappeared (approximately 96% CD4, 88% CD8).

5'RACE template switching generated TCR cDNA, adding a universal primer site and UMIs. TCRdb re-called the 5' RACE reads with MiXCR, one entry per CDR3 protein. The sample lists about 170,000 distinct CDR3 sequences; 9.5% to 12% were seen once. Germline V gene lookup returns CDR1 SEHNR and CDR2 FQNEAQ (reference sequence). This CDR3 is 14 amino acids long. V shed 4 bases and J 4 bases; nucleotides not matched to a gene: 5. The material was CD8+ T cells sorted from PBMCs, obtained 15 days after the yellow fever booster vaccination. This chain connects TRBV7-9 to TRBJ2-7; 9 nucleotides match TRBD1. This TCR was recovered from a man between 18 and 29 years old who received the YFV17D yellow fever vaccine. The CDR3 loop reads CASSSGDRDYEQYF. CDR3 DNA: TGTGCCAGCAGCTCCGGGGACAGGGATTACGAGCAGTACTTC.